The TCR beta chain under discussion was sequenced for a study of control samples from healthy donors and cancer patients. Sequenced by immunoSEQ multiplex PCR; TCRdb stores in-frame clones only, minus some. The sample records roughly 81,000 clones, 80% to 90% being singletons. V was pared by 0 bases and J by 8 bases, with 16 bases between. There are 15 residues in the CDR3. CDR1 and CDR2 from the germline V gene are MGHRA and YSYEKL. The receptor's source is a man aged 55 to 69 with head and neck cancer. The chain combines TRBV4-1 with TRBJ1-2, with D perhaps matching TRBD1 (6 bases). Sequencing was carried out using PBMCs. CDR3 region: CASSQDRGAWEGYTF. CDR3 nucleotide sequence: TGCGCCAGCAGCCAAGATCGGGGGGCGTGGGAGGGCTACACCTTC.